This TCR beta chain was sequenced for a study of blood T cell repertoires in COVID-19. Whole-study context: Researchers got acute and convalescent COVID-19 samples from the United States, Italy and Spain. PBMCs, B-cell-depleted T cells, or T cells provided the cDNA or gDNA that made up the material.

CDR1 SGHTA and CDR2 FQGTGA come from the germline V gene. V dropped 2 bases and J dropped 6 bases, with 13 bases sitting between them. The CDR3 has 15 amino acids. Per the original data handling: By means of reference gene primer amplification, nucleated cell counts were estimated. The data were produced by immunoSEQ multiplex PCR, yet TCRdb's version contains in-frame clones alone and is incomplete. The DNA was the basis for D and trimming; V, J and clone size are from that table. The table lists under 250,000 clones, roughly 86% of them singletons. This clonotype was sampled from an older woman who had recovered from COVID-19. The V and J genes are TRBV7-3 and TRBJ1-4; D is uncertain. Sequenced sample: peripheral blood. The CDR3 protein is CASSLGRSGDEKLFF. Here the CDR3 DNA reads TGTGCCAGCAGCTTAGGCAGGAGCGGGGATGAAAAACTGTTTTTT.